Listed below are T cell receptor beta chains from one sample, sequenced in a study of Graves' ophthalmopathy and Graves' hyperthyroidism. TCRdb re-called the multiplex PCR reads with MiXCR, one entry per CDR3 protein. The profile shows around 400,000 distinct CDR3 sequences, roughly 20% of them singletons. The sequencing input was peripheral blood. The receptors derive from a woman under 30 with stable Graves' hyperthyroidism. Both conserved end residues are part of each CDR3. D genes are given only for firm matches. Where a row states a size, it is once, few, many or the class of an expanded clone; other rows omit it.

>TRBV18|-|-|TRBJ2-7
CASSADRNSYEQYF
TGTGCCAGCTCGGCGGACAGAAACTCCTACGAGCAGTACTTC
>TRBV19|TRBD1|-|TRBJ1-2
CASRDRPGGAHSGYTF
TGTGCCAGTAGGGATAGGCCAGGGGGCGCGCATTCTGGCTACACCTTC
>TRBV12-3/TRBV12-4|-|many|TRBJ2-5
CASSWAAGWETQYF
TGTGCCAGCAGTTGGGCGGCAGGGTGGGAGACCCAGTACTTC
>TRBV28|-|many|TRBJ1-1
CASLELVWGSNTEAFF
TGTGCCAGCCTAGAACTGGTTTGGGGATCGAACACTGAAGCTTTCTTT
>TRBV12-3/TRBV12-4|-|many|TRBJ1-2
CASSQQNLGYTF
TGTGCCAGCAGCCAGCAAAACCTTGGCTACACCTTC
>TRBV5-5|TRBD2|many|TRBJ2-5
CASSPPGLAGGLETQYF
TGTGCCAGCAGCCCTCCGGGACTAGCGGGAGGGCTTGAGACCCAGTACTTC
>TRBV20-1|-|many|TRBJ2-5
CSAKALETQYF
TGCAGTGCTAAGGCTTTGGAGACCCAGTACTTC
>TRBV6-1|-|few|TRBJ1-1
CASSEDWGNTEAFF
TGTGCCAGCAGTGAAGATTGGGGGAACACTGAAGCTTTCTTT
>TRBV9|TRBD1|many|TRBJ1-2
CASSGSGTGLDGYTF
TGTGCCAGCAGCGGATCCGGGACAGGGCTGGATGGCTACACCTTC
>TRBV6-1|-|many|TRBJ1-5
CASTRDMGQPQHF
TGTGCCAGCACCCGGGACATGGGTCAGCCCCAGCATTTT
>TRBV11-2|-|-|TRBJ1-6
CASSLGSRGYSPLHF
TGTGCCAGCAGCTTAGGCAGTCGCGGGTATTCACCCCTCCACTTT
>TRBV7-2|-|-|TRBJ1-5
CASSTDVQPQHF
TGTGCCAGCAGCACCGACGTTCAGCCCCAGCATTTT
>TRBV9|-|-|TRBJ2-7
CASSTELLGEQYF
TGTGCCAGCAGCACCGAGCTTTTGGGCGAGCAGTACTTC
>TRBV10-1|-|many|TRBJ2-3
CASRQDLHTDTQYF
TGCGCCAGCAGACAGGACTTGCACACAGATACGCAGTATTTT
>TRBV7-2|TRBD2|many|TRBJ2-7
CASSFLAGTSSYEQYF
TGTGCCAGCAGCTTCCTAGCGGGTACAAGCTCCTACGAGCAGTACTTC
>TRBV5-1|-|many|TRBJ2-7
CASTDRVSYEQYF
TGCGCCAGCACGGACAGAGTCTCCTACGAGCAGTACTTC
>TRBV20-1|TRBD2|-|TRBJ2-3
CSARLPTSGPSTDTQYF
TGCAGTGCTAGACTCCCGACTAGCGGGCCCAGCACAGATACGCAGTATTTT
>TRBV6-1|-|-|TRBJ1-5
CASSEGGNQPQHF
TGTGCCAGCAGTGAAGGGGGCAATCAGCCCCAGCATTTT
>TRBV20-1|TRBD2|many|TRBJ2-5
CSAEKGLAGSGQETQYF
TGCAGTGCTGAAAAGGGACTAGCGGGATCAGGCCAAGAGACCCAGTACTTC